This T cell receptor (beta chain) emerged from a study of technical replicates of blood from several donors. CDR3 size: 13 residues. V was pared by 5 bases and J by 5 bases, with 10 bases between. The germline gives CDR1 SGHNT, CDR2 YENEEA. The data were produced by immunoSEQ multiplex PCR, yet TCRdb's version contains in-frame clones alone and is incomplete. This table holds approximately 75,000 clones, nearly 98% found once. This TCR came from a human donor in good health. Sequenced sample: T cells isolated from PBMCs. The chain recombines TRBV11-3 with TRBJ2-1; tentatively, D is TRBD2 (5 bases). In nucleotides, the CDR3 is TGTGCCAGCAGCGGGAGCAGGAACAATGAGCAGTTCTTC. Its protein product is CASSGSRNNEQFF.